This T cell receptor (beta chain) emerged from a study of CD8 T cells in Susac syndrome (dated by TCRdb to 2018 to 2020). With regard to the full study: Among the Susac syndrome patients who were sequenced, clinically active disease was present in more than five and clinical remission was observed in roughly eight. The study used repertoire sequencing to test whether antigen drove CD8+ T cell activation and differentiation in Susac syndrome. At blood withdrawal, Susac syndrome patients were therapy-naive, treated with corticosteroids (with IVIg additionally given to some), or treated with IVIg alone.

Peripheral blood CD8+ and CD4+ T cells from healthy donors, Susac syndrome patients and multiple sclerosis patients were profiled using high-throughput TCR beta sequencing. Susac syndrome patients met recently defined diagnostic criteria for definite or probable disease. Bulk CD8+ and CD4+ T cells were purified magnetically by negative isolation, whereas CD8+ TEMRA cells were enriched by FACS. Blood was collected in EDTA tubes and processed within 24 hours, with PBMCs isolated through density gradient centrifugation. PBMCs destined for TCR sequencing were cryopreserved in liquid nitrogen and later thawed in a 37 °C water bath. The sorted or isolated CD4+, CD8+ and CD8+ TEMRA cells had a purity of 90% or higher. Per the germline V gene, SGHDN is the CDR1 and FVKESK is the CDR2. Reading from cysteine to phenylalanine, the CDR3 counts 13 amino acids. The retained sequence is limited to the CDR3, 39 bases, with the frame set at the first base. The junction carries 14 bases between V and J, which are trimmed by 4 bases and 8 bases respectively.

In the case of this clonotype: What this receptor recognizes is not known. There are no base qualities to consult, and no much larger clone falls within one base.

RNA was extracted using the RNeasy kit, and roughly 0.5 to 1 ug of the RNA was reverse transcribed with random hexamers. The immunoSEQ multiplex PCR assay, covering 54 Vbeta and 13 Jbeta segments, was used to amplify TCR beta CDR3 regions. PCR amplification bias was corrected by using a synthetic template baseline for primer optimization and computational correction. From the authors' description of their analysis: Reads were annotated to V, D and J genes per IMGT and analyzed with immunoSEQ Analyzer, keeping only productive sequences. To calculate clonality, Shannon entropy was normalized by log2 of the number of productive unique sequences and then subtracted from one. For each patient and control, public and private clones were evaluated within the 100 most prevalent clones. Clones were defined as Susac-specific when absent from the healthy and MS cohorts, from fewer than 1,300 published viral clones and from other ImmuneACCESS disease sequences. The public reads were quality trimmed at Q25 with fastp and then assembled into clones with MiXCR by TCRdb, keeping productive beta chains. Each CDR3 protein appears once, grouped with its most common genes and DNA. It is TCRdb's table, rather than the study itself, that gives the V and J calls and clone size. Present in this sample are roughly 200,000 distinct CDR3 sequences, 90% to 95% of which were seen just once. The ten largest clonotypes hold roughly 0.12% of the sample.

Results and caveats for the whole study, not just this receptor: The study acknowledged that relatively few individuals were included in the TCR sequencing and HLA analysis. In patients with Susac syndrome, the CD4+ T cell repertoire showed no detectable clonal expansion.

The sample consisted of CD4+ T cells from PBMCs. The chain links TRBV14 with TRBJ1-2; no D gene is confidently identified. The TCR comes from a human donor with Susac syndrome. Read as DNA, the sequence is TGTGCCAGCAGCCTCATGTCAGGCTGGGGCTACACCTTC. This sequence encodes CASSLMSGWGYTF.